This T cell receptor beta chain comes out of a study of blood T cell repertoires in COVID-19. At the level of the study: The study drew acute and convalescent COVID-19 samples from the United States, Italy and Spain. Sources were T cells, B-cell-depleted T cells, or PBMCs; the material itself was cDNA or gDNA.

In the study's own analysis: Researchers report that nucleated cell counts were estimated from reference gene primer amplification. The protocol was immunoSEQ multiplex PCR, while the TCRdb copy is restricted to in-frame clones and leaves out a portion. V, J and clone size are those of that table, while D and trimming were read from the DNA. The table includes 120,000 to 150,000 clones, approximately 80% detected once. Sequences were obtained from peripheral blood. This TCR was recovered from a human donor with acute or convalescent COVID-19. The donor label of this sample is uncertain.

For the CDR3, the DNA is TGTGCCAGCAGCTTAGGGGGGACAGGGAGCCAAGAGACCCAGTACTTC. Its translation is CASSLGGTGSQETQYF. The V gene is TRBV7-9, the J gene TRBJ2-5, with 9 bases matching TRBD1. Germline V gives CDR1 SEHNR, CDR2 FQNEAQ (reference sequence). The V and J ends lost 1 base and 1 base, in that order; junction bases with no gene match: 4. The CDR3 totals 16 residues.